Listed here is a single T cell receptor beta chain. The antigen is not known. These data come from a study of vaccination effects on CD4 cells after COVID-19. Across the whole study: The study obtained samples from a couple of convalescent patients 16 days and one week before vaccination.

Sequencing followed a ViraFEST assay step that expanded antigen-specific CD4+ T cells with viral peptide pools. Culture lasted under 13 days before CD4+ T cell isolation. The person was diagnosed with PCR-confirmed SARS-CoV-2 infection between March and December 2020. The authors replaced half the medium with IL-2 medium on days 3 and 7. Produced via immunoSEQ multiplex PCR; TCRdb's table is partial and in-frame only. Among roughly 25,000 clones listed, roughly 74% were seen once. Germline CDR1 SGHVS, CDR2 FQNEAQ. The CDR3 has 13 amino acids. V lost 3 bases and J lost 6; bases outside the gene matches: 4.

The V gene is TRBV7-8, the J gene TRBJ1-2, with 7 bases identical to TRBD1. This TCR derives from a human donor who had a prior SARS-CoV-2 infection. Source: CD4+ T cells from PBMCs cultured with HCoV-NL63 spike peptides, taken before COVID-19 vaccination. CDR3 DNA sequence: TGTGCCAGCAGCTTCAGACAGGGCGATGGCTACACCTTC. This encodes CASSFRQGDGYTF.